The 7 T cell receptor beta chains below come from one sample, sequenced in a study of cytomegalovirus exposure and HLA in healthy donors. The PCR had 60 Vbeta and 13 Jbeta primers. Assay used: immunoSEQ multiplex PCR; TCRdb lists only in-frame clones, some missing. The sample lists under 200,000 clones; approximately 80% were seen once. The source material was PBMCs. These receptors all come from a woman aged 45-59 years in good health and CMV-seronegative.

The V call is TRBV4-3, the J call TRBJ2-7; 9 bases match TRBD1. Trimming took 1 base from V and 3 from J; bases not matched to a gene: 4. The CDR3 loop spans 15 amino acids. Germline V CDR1 and CDR2: LGHNA, YSLEER. The CDR3 nucleotides are TGCGCCAGCAGCCAAGTGACAGGGGGTGTCTACGAGCAGTACTTC. Protein: CASSQVTGGVYEQYF.

The chain is built from TRBV6-6 and TRBJ1-4; 7 bases match TRBD1. Unmatched junction bases numbered 7, after V lost 6 bases and J lost 6 bases. This CDR3 comprises 14 residues. Germline V gene data show CDR1 as MNHNY and CDR2 as SVGAGI (reference sequence). The CDR3 loop reads CASSQDRSYEKLFF. The CDR3 DNA sequence: TGTGCCAGCAGCCAGGACAGGTCGTATGAAAAACTGTTTTTT.

This rearrangement joins TRBV6-1 to TRBJ2-3; 13 bases match TRBD2. This CDR3 is 15 amino acids long. The ends lost 6 bases at V and 6 bases at J; junction bases unmatched: 6. Germline-derived CDR1 and CDR2 are MNHNS and SASEGT. This chain's CDR3 is CASSGLAGVGDTQYF. Here the CDR3 DNA reads TGTGCCAGCAGCGGACTAGCGGGAGTCGGTGATACGCAGTATTTT.

V gene TRBV15 combines with J gene TRBJ1-1; 7 bases match TRBD1. Trimming removed 4 bases from V and 1 base from J; junction bases left unmatched: 12. Germline-derived CDR1 and CDR2 are LNHNV and YYDKDF (reference sequence). This CDR3 has 17 residues. The CDR3 reads CATSTLHDDRANTEAFF. In DNA form, the CDR3 reads TGTGCCACCAGCACCCTTCATGACGACAGGGCGAACACTGAAGCTTTCTTT.

The chain uses TRBV5-1 and TRBJ2-5, with TRBD1 matching over 9 bases. CDR3 length equals 14 residues. Germline loops: CDR1 SGHRS, CDR2 YFSETQ. V lost 2 bases to trimming and J lost 3 bases; unmatched junction nucleotides: 2. The CDR3 here is CASSLQGAKETQYF. In DNA, the CDR3 is TGCGCCAGCAGCTTACAGGGGGCTAAAGAGACCCAGTACTTC.

The chain joins TRBV21-1 to TRBJ2-5; TRBD1, the table's D call, was not compared with the DNA. TRBV21-1 is a documented pseudogene. The CDR3 is 20 amino acids. The DNA for the CDR3 is TGTGCCAGCAGCACCCAGCCAGGGACAGGGGGAAGGGGCTTGAAGAGGGGCCAGTACTTC. Its translation: CASSTQPGTGGRGLKRGQYF.

This chain links TRBV4-1 with TRBJ2-7, with D perhaps TRBD2 (6 bases). Germline assignment: CDR1 MGHRA and CDR2 YSYEKL. Trimming stripped 3 bases from V and 0 bases from J, with 12 bases between. There are 15 residues in the CDR3. The CDR3 bases are TGCGCCAGCAGCCACGATAGGGAGGTCTCCTACGAGCAGTACTTC. This encodes CASSHDREVSYEQYF.